Here is one T cell receptor (beta chain) with its context. Its matching antigen is unknown. Compared with germline, one end of the junction differs, possibly owing to a read error. The same CDR3 arises from other DNA sequences in this sample as well. CDR3 length equals 13 residues. Germline lookup yields CDR1 LNHDA and CDR2 SQIVND (reference sequence). This sample is part of a study of T cell responses to AZD1222 COVID-19 vaccine. General observations from the study: Donors in the cohort were predominantly white British and more often female, and clonal diversity was possibly underestimated.

Measured with immunoSEQ multiplex PCR; TCRdb has only the in-frame clones, and not every one. The data hold about 180,000 clones, with 80% to 90% observed a single time. The chain couples TRBV19 to TRBJ1-2, with no clear D. The sequence came from an adult in good health. This specimen consisted of peripheral blood, obtained on day 0 of AZD1222 vaccination. CDR3 sequence: CASSIGYGYGYTF. The CDR3 DNA is TGCGCCAGTAGTATAGGGTATGGCTATGGCTACACCTTC.